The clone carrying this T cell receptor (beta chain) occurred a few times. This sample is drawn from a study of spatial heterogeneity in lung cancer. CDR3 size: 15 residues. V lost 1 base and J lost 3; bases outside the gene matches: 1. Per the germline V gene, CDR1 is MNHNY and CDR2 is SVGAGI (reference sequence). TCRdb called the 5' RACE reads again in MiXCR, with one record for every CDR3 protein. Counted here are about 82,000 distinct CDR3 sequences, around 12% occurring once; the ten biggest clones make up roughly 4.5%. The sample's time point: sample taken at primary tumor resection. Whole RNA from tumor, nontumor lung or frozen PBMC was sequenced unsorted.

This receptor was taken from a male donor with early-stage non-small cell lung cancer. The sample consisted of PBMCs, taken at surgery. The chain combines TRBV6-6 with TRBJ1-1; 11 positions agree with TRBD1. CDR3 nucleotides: TGTGCCAGCAGTTACTTGGGACAGGGGGACACTGAAGCTTTCTTT. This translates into CASSYLGQGDTEAFF.